This T cell receptor beta chain was recorded in a study of blood T cell repertoires in COVID-19. Overall study: COVID-19 samples, acute and convalescent, were from the United States, Italy and Spain. T cells, B-cell-depleted T cells, or PBMCs supplied cDNA or gDNA.

Authors' methods: For nucleated cells, counts were estimated from reference gene primer amplification. Some clones are missing from TCRdb's copy, which holds only in-frame ones; the method was immunoSEQ multiplex PCR. V and J calls and clone size are copied from that table; D and trimming were computed from the DNA. The sample contains some 200,000 clones, about 85% of which appear only once. In germline, CDR1 is KGHSH, CDR2 LQKENI. After removal of 3 bases from V and 5 bases from J, the junction contained 5 bases not matched to a gene. The CDR3 extends over 15 amino acids. The J gene is TRBJ2-7, the V gene TRBV18; 12 positions agree with TRBD1. Sequenced: peripheral blood. This clonotype originated in a woman of 80 years or more with acute or convalescent COVID-19. CDR3 loop: CASSPRGTGGNEQYF. The CDR3 region has the DNA TGTGCCAGCTCACCTCGAGGGACAGGGGGCAACGAGCAGTACTTC.